The T cell receptor (beta chain) under discussion was sequenced for a study of regulatory T cells in long-lasting Graves disease. This clonotype occurred many times. With 6 bases removed from V and 4 bases from J, the gap between germline ends came to 17 bases. The length of the CDR3 is 15 residues. The germline gives CDR1 MDHEN, CDR2 SYDVKM. As for time point: newly diagnosed GD, antithyroid drugs for less than 3 months. Generation of the TCR library employed RNA extracted from PBMCs. Construction of the TCR beta libraries employed iRepertoire HTBI primers in conjunction with Arm-PCR of CDR3 regions. TCRdb passed the multiplex PCR reads through MiXCR, listing each CDR3 protein once. The sample has under 250,000 distinct CDR3 sequences, roughly 20% seen once. The same data also went into a second study, on T cells in Graves' hyperthyroidism and ophthalmopathy. From that report: Using the HTBI primer set, a first-round RT-PCR was run on the TCR CDR3.

The V call is TRBV28, the J call TRBJ2-3; D may be TRBD1 (5 bases). The starting material was peripheral blood mononuclear cells (PBMCs), obtained at new diagnosis, from a patient treated with antithyroid drugs. This TCR was sampled from a woman aged 25 to 39 with Graves disease. The CDR3, as DNA: TGTGCCAGCAGATCGCAGGGAATTGGAGCAGATACGCAGTATTTT. This codes for CASRSQGIGADTQYF. The full variable domain, completed using reference TRBV28 and TRBJ2-3, is DVKVTQSSRYLVKRTGEKVFLECVQDMDHENMFWYRQDPGLGLRLIYFSYDVKMKEKGDIPEGYSVSREKKERFSLILESASTNQTSMYLCASRSQGIGADTQYFGPGTRLTVL.